Presented here are 32 T cell receptor beta chains from one specimen sequenced in a study of blood T cell repertoires in COVID-19. This table comes from immunoSEQ multiplex PCR, and its TCRdb copy is limited to in-frame clones, with some not included. The sample records a few hundred thousand clones, around four fifths being singletons. Material for sequencing was PBMCs or T cells enriched from blood (not recorded which). The origin of the receptors is a woman aged 45-65 years who had recovered from COVID-19.

J is TRBJ1-6 and V is TRBV27; D perhaps matches TRBD1 (6 bases). Trimming removed 3 bases at V and 10 bases at J, with 13 bases between. The CDR3 spans 14 residues. Germline CDR1 reads MNHEY; CDR2 reads SMNVEV (reference sequence). The CDR3 region has the DNA TGTGCCAGCAGTTTCATCAGGGGATCATCACCCCTCCACTTT. Protein product: CASSFIRGSSPLHF.

This clone was observed a handful of times. In DNA, the CDR3 is TGTGCCAGTAGTATGGGACAGGGGGCGGATGGCTACACCTTC. Encoded protein: CASSMGQGADGYTF. V gene TRBV19 combines with J gene TRBJ1-2, with 12 bases fitting TRBD1. Germline V gene lookup returns CDR1 LNHDA and CDR2 SQIVND (reference sequence). CDR3 length equals 14 residues. Unmatched junction bases numbered 2, after V lost 3 bases and J lost 6 bases.

The V and J genes are TRBV15 and TRBJ1-1; D is uncertain. Trimming left V 4 bases short and J 1 base short, with 7 bases between. The germline gives CDR1 LNHNV, CDR2 YYDKDF (reference sequence). The CDR3 is 13 residues long. The DNA of the CDR3 is TGTGCCACCAGCACTTCGGGGAACACTGAAGCTTTCTTT. Translated, it gives CATSTSGNTEAFF.

The chain uses TRBV19 and TRBJ1-2, with 12 bases matching TRBD1. CDR3 length: 16 amino acids. Germline V gene sequence: CDR1 LNHDA, CDR2 SQIVND (reference sequence). V lost 3 bases and J lost 3; bases outside the gene matches: 5. The DNA of the CDR3 is TGTGCCAGTAGTATGGGGACAGGGGGCGACGACTATGGCTACACCTTC. This codes for CASSMGTGGDDYGYTF.

The J gene is TRBJ2-7, the V gene TRBV23-1; D possibly corresponds to TRBD1 (5 bases). TRBV23-1 is an ORF; its function is uncertain. The CDR3 is 15 residues long. V lost 0 bases, J lost 5 bases, and 14 bases lay in between. CDR3 protein: CASSQSTGPGHEQYF. CDR3 nucleotides: TGCGCCAGCAGTCAATCTACAGGCCCAGGACACGAGCAGTACTTC.

The genes are TRBV6-5 and TRBJ1-5; D is undetermined. The CDR3 runs 15 residues. V gave up 6 bases and J gave up 2 bases, with 14 bases separating them. The germline V gene has CDR1 MNHEY and CDR2 SVGAGI. CDR3 DNA: TGTGCCAGCAGCTACCGGGGTGAGGGCAATCAGCCCCAGCATTTT. Its translation is CASSYRGEGNQPQHF.

The chain combines TRBV28 with TRBJ1-1; possibly TRBD1 for D (5 bases). Germline V gene data show CDR1 as MDHEN and CDR2 as SYDVKM. The ends were cut back, 6 bases at V and 0 bases at J, with 8 bases in the middle. The CDR3 spans 13 residues. The DNA of the CDR3 is TGTGCCAGCAGGGGGGGACTGAACACTGAAGCTTTCTTT. Translation gives CASRGGLNTEAFF.

The chain carries TRBV9 and TRBJ2-1; 10 nucleotides line up with TRBD2. CDR3 length: 19 residues. The germline V gene encodes CDR1 SGDLS and CDR2 YYNGEE. V gave up 0 bases and J gave up 6 bases; unmatched junction bases: 15. Here the CDR3 DNA reads TGTGCCAGCAGCGTAGCTCGGCTAGCGGGAGTCGTCGGGTCCAATGAGCAGTTCTTC. Translating gives CASSVARLAGVVGSNEQFF.

The rearrangement joins TRBV30 to TRBJ1-1; a weak D match, TRBD1 (6 bases). CDR1 is GTSNPN and CDR2 is SVGIG in the germline V gene (reference sequence). The CDR3 sequence is 13 residues long. V was cut by 4 bases and J by 5 bases, with 14 bases left in between. CDR3: CAWTRGWGTEAFF. CDR3 bases: TGTGCCTGGACCAGGGGCTGGGGTACTGAAGCTTTCTTT.

The chain employs TRBV29-1 and TRBJ2-7; D uncertain. The CDR3 has 13 amino acids. V was clipped by 4 bases and J by 0 bases, with 10 bases between them. Germline CDR1 reads SQVTM; CDR2 reads ANQGSEA. The CDR3 region is CSVAGSPSYEQYF. For the CDR3, the DNA is TGCAGCGTTGCAGGTTCTCCCTCCTACGAGCAGTACTTC.

This chain joins TRBV7-8 and TRBJ2-1, with TRBD1 as a possible D gene (5 bases). CDR1 and CDR2 from the germline V gene are SGHVS and FQNEAQ. The V and J ends lost 5 bases and 5 bases respectively, with 13 bases between them. This CDR3 comprises 14 residues. CDR3 protein: CASSGSGWDNEQFF. As DNA, the CDR3 is TGTGCCAGCAGCGGTTCAGGGTGGGACAATGAGCAGTTCTTC. The variable domain in full, with the rest retrieved from reference TRBV7-8 and TRBJ2-1, is GAGVSQSPRYKVAKRGQDVALRCDPISGHVSLFWYQQALGQGPEFLTYFQNEAQLDKSGLPSDRFFAERPEGSVSTLKIQRTQQEDSAVYLCASSGSGWDNEQFFGPGTRLTVL.

J is TRBJ1-1 and V is TRBV30; maybe TRBD1 (6 bases). Germline V gene sequence: CDR1 GTSNPN, CDR2 SVGIG (reference sequence). This CDR3 contains 13 residues. V was cut by 6 bases and J by 1 base, with 12 bases left in between. This chain's CDR3 is CACMAQGNTEAFF. CDR3 sequence (DNA): TGTGCCTGCATGGCACAGGGGAACACTGAAGCTTTCTTT.

This clone was counted a single time. Within the sample, other DNA sequences also encode this same CDR3. The J gene is TRBJ2-7, the V gene TRBV4-2, with D possibly matching TRBD1 (5 bases). Germline lookup yields CDR1 LGHNA and CDR2 YNFKEQ. The CDR3 length is 13 residues. Trimming pared 0 bases from V and 3 bases from J, leaving 6 bases between. The CDR3, as DNA: TGTGCCAGCAGCCAAGACAGGGTCTACGAGCAGTACTTC. Translated, it gives CASSQDRVYEQYF.

The genes are TRBV5-6 and TRBJ1-6, with TRBD1 matching over 9 bases. This CDR3 is built from 15 residues. Germline CDR1 reads SGHDT; CDR2 reads YYEEEE. Trimming cost V 0 bases and J 10 bases; bases outside gene matches: 5. The CDR3, as DNA: TGTGCCAGCAGCTTGGAGGGACAGGGTTACTCACCCCTCCACTTT. Protein: CASSLEGQGYSPLHF. The complete variable domain, with remaining parts taken from reference TRBV5-6 and TRBJ1-6, reads DAGVTQSPTHLIKTRGQQVTLRCSPKSGHDTVSWYQQALGQGPQFIFQYYEEEERQRGNFPDRFSGHQFPNYSSELNVNALLLGDSALYLCASSLEGQGYSPLHFGNGTRLTVT.

This chain joins TRBV15 and TRBJ1-1; D call uncertain. V dropped 0 bases and J dropped 4 bases, with 12 bases sitting between them. Germline CDR1 is LNHNV and CDR2 is YYDKDF (reference sequence). CDR3 length equals 15 residues. The CDR3 nucleotides are TGTGCCACCAGCAGAGAGGTCTCTCGAGGCACTGAAGCTTTCTTT. It codes for CATSREVSRGTEAFF.

The J gene is TRBJ2-7, the V gene TRBV6-6; 8 nucleotides line up with TRBD1. The V segment lost 5 bases and the J segment 2 bases; nucleotides outside the gene matches: 5. The germline V gene has CDR1 MNHNY and CDR2 SVGAGI (reference sequence). This CDR3 has 14 residues. The CDR3 DNA reads as TGTGCCAGCAGTACCGGACAGGGAACCTACGAGCAGTACTTC. Encoded protein: CASSTGQGTYEQYF.

With regard to this clone: The junction departs from germline at one end; a sequencing error may be responsible. V usage is TRBV6-1 and J usage is TRBJ2-2; tentative D call: TRBD2 (6 bases). CDR3 length: 17 amino acids. Germline V lookup: CDR1 MNHNS, CDR2 SASEGT. CDR3 amino acids: CASNEISGVGNTGELFF. The CDR3 DNA reads TGTGCCAGCAATGAAATTTCGGGAGTAGGGAACACCGGGGAGCTGTTTTTT.

The chain combines TRBV7-9 with TRBJ1-3, with D hard to call. Germline V CDR1 and CDR2: SEHNR, FQNEAQ (reference sequence). This CDR3 contains 16 residues. The V gene lost 7 bases and the J gene lost 0 bases, with 16 bases spanning the gap. CDR3 protein: CASTFSSLFSGNTIYF. The DNA of the CDR3 is TGTGCCAGCACCTTCTCGTCCCTGTTCTCTGGAAACACCATATATTTT.

The chain is built from TRBV11-3 and TRBJ2-2; unclear D gene. The CDR3 spans 14 residues. Germline CDR1 is SGHNT and CDR2 is YENEEA. Trimming took off 0 bases at V and 6 bases at J, with 8 bases between the two ends. The CDR3 here is CASSLDQIPGELFF. DNA for the CDR3: TGTGCCAGCAGCTTAGATCAGATACCCGGGGAGCTGTTTTTT.

This chain links TRBV2 with TRBJ1-2, with a possible D match to TRBD1 (6 bases). V lost 7 bases and J lost 2, with 17 bases in between. The CDR3 runs 15 residues. Germline V gene lookup returns CDR1 SNHLY and CDR2 FYNNEI. The CDR3 nucleotides read TGTGCCAGCATGCCACAGGGATCGAGGAACTATGGCTACACCTTC. Its translation is CASMPQGSRNYGYTF.

The chain has TRBV9 and TRBJ2-3; the match to TRBD2 covers 10 bases. The CDR3 has 15 amino acids. The V gene end was trimmed by 3 bases and the J gene end by 4 bases; junction bases not matched to a gene: 5. Germline assignment: CDR1 SGDLS and CDR2 YYNGEE. Here the CDR3 reads CASSGSGRTPDTQYF. The CDR3 DNA reads TGTGCCAGCAGCGGTAGCGGGAGGACTCCAGATACGCAGTATTTT.

The chain recombines TRBV7-8 with TRBJ1-1; the D is unclear. From germline, CDR1 is SGHVS and CDR2 FQNEAQ. Trimming cost V 1 base and J 7 bases, with 13 bases left between them. The CDR3 runs to 14 residues. The CDR3 DNA reads as TGTGCCAGCAGCTTAGTAGGCGGGTACCTTGAAGCTTTCTTT. Amino acid sequence: CASSLVGGYLEAFF.

The chain couples TRBV7-2 to TRBJ1-4; 7 bases are a match to TRBD1. With 1 base clipped from V and 4 bases from J, the junction kept 3 bases outside the gene matches. The germline CDR1 and CDR2 sequences are SGHTA and FQGNSA. The CDR3 is 15 amino acids. The CDR3 nucleotides read TGTGCCAGCAGCTTAGGCGGGACAGTTAATGAAAAACTGTTTTTT. Its protein is CASSLGGTVNEKLFF.

The V call is TRBV29-1, the J call TRBJ1-2; D not resolved. From germline, CDR1 is SQVTM and CDR2 ANQGSEA. The CDR3 is 12 amino acids. Trimming removed 4 bases from V and 0 bases from J, with 6 bases in between. This CDR3 reads CSVVVTNYGYTF. The DNA of the CDR3 is TGCAGCGTTGTTGTTACTAACTATGGCTACACCTTC.

The rearrangement links TRBV18 to TRBJ1-1; unclear D gene. This CDR3 contains 15 residues. From germline, CDR1 is KGHSH and CDR2 LQKENI. V dropped 2 bases and J dropped 3 bases, with 13 bases sitting between them. The CDR3 bases are TGTGCCAGCTCACCAAATCCGGGGTTGGACACTGAAGCTTTCTTT. Translating it yields CASSPNPGLDTEAFF.

This chain uses TRBV4-3 with TRBJ1-1; no clear D gene. The V gene lost 0 bases and the J gene lost 11 bases, with 16 bases spanning the gap. The CDR3 is 14 amino acids. Looked up from germline, CDR1 is LGHNA and CDR2 is YSLEER. The CDR3 DNA reads TGCGCCAGCAGCCAAGATCTACCTTCCCCGAAGGCTTTCTTT. Protein: CASSQDLPSPKAFF.

The count of this clone is one. This rearrangement joins TRBV18 to TRBJ1-5; D ambiguous. The germline V gene has CDR1 KGHSH and CDR2 LQKENI. V was cut by 3 bases and J by 2 bases, with 11 bases left in between. The CDR3 is 15 residues long. CDR3 loop: CASSPDWSRNQPQHF. The CDR3 DNA follows: TGTGCCAGCTCACCCGACTGGTCACGCAATCAGCCCCAGCATTTT.

This chain uses TRBV5-5 with TRBJ2-5; 8 bases agree with TRBD1. Trimming took 0 bases from V and 2 from J; bases not matched to a gene: 18. The CDR3 spans 20 residues. Germline V gives CDR1 SGHKS, CDR2 YYEKEE (reference sequence). CDR3 sequence: CASSLGVGGSRTGIQETQYF. CDR3 DNA: TGTGCCAGCAGCTTGGGGGTCGGAGGATCGCGGACAGGGATACAAGAGACCCAGTACTTC.

The chain links TRBV6-5 to TRBJ2-7; 10 bases fit TRBD1. V lost 10 bases to trimming and J lost 0 bases; unmatched junction nucleotides: 3. Germline assignment: CDR1 MNHEY and CDR2 SVGAGI. This CDR3 contains 13 residues. CDR3 sequence (DNA): TGTGCCACCCGGACAGGGGGCTCCTACGAGCAGTACTTC. Its translation is CATRTGGSYEQYF.

This rearrangement joins TRBV5-1 to TRBJ1-2, with 12 bases that match TRBD1. V was clipped by 0 bases and J by 6 bases; unmatched bases: 18. CDR1 is SGHRS and CDR2 is YFSETQ in the germline V gene. This CDR3 has 20 residues. DNA of the CDR3: TGCGCCAGCAGCTTGGGTAGTTTCGGGACAGGGGGCCTGGGGCAGGATGGCTACACCTTC. It encodes CASSLGSFGTGGLGQDGYTF.

The gene calls are TRBV2 and TRBJ1-2; no reliable D call. The germline gives CDR1 SNHLY, CDR2 FYNNEI. The CDR3 totals 16 residues. Trimming took 6 bases from V and 5 from J, leaving 22 bases between them. The CDR3 loop is CASRENPTSGVYGYTF. DNA for the CDR3: TGTGCCAGCAGAGAAAACCCGACAAGCGGAGTTTATGGCTACACCTTC.

The J gene is TRBJ2-2, the V gene TRBV7-3, with 9 positions matching TRBD2. Germline V gene sequence: CDR1 SGHTA, CDR2 FQGTGA. V shed 5 bases and J 0 bases; nucleotides not matched to a gene: 1. The CDR3 extends over 15 amino acids. The CDR3 DNA reads TGTGCCAGCAGCCCTAGCGGGACGAACACCGGGGAGCTGTTTTTT. Amino acid sequence: CASSPSGTNTGELFF.